This T cell receptor (beta chain) was sequenced in a study of CD8 T cells in ankylosing spondylitis. Looked up from germline, CDR1 is MNHEY and CDR2 is SVGAGI. CDR3 length equals 14 residues. V gave up 2 bases and J gave up 2 bases, with 10 bases separating them. Quantitative 5'-RACE with molecular barcodes produced the TCR beta libraries. TCRdb reprocessed the 5' RACE reads via MiXCR and lists one record per CDR3 protein. The data show about 220,000 distinct CDR3 sequences, with about a quarter seen just once and more than 6.5% held by the top ten. This clonotype was detected only a few times. No antigen is known for it. Study conclusions and caveats: Disease-associated clones were reportedly significantly overrepresented in matched ankylosing spondylitis synovial fluid. Several highly homologous variants made up a TCR beta motif, and this motif appeared characteristic of ankylosing spondylitis blood. Relatively scarce in peripheral blood, disease-linked clones were CD8+.

This chain uses TRBV6-5 with TRBJ2-7; D unclear. The receptor's source is a male donor with ankylosing spondylitis or in good health (not recorded which). The sample was blood, either unsorted or a sorted T cell fraction (not recorded which). CDR3 in DNA: TGTGCCAGCAGTTACGGGGAAGGCACCTACGAGCAGTACTTC. Protein sequence: CASSYGEGTYEQYF.